A single TCR beta chain is shown here with its context. Germline CDR1 and CDR2: SGDLS and YYNGEE. Trimming took 2 bases from V and 8 from J, leaving 25 bases between them. The CDR3 totals 18 residues. The record originates from a study of blood T cell repertoires in COVID-19. Sequencing was performed with immunoSEQ multiplex PCR; in TCRdb, only in-frame clones are kept and a portion is missing. The data contain a few hundred thousand clones, around nine tenths of them singletons. This chain links TRBV9 with TRBJ1-4; D is undetermined. Sequencing input: peripheral blood. The receptor was isolated from a man younger than 30 with COVID-19, enrolled during active disease. The CDR3 sequence is CASSVKVGNHSGREKLFF. The CDR3 nucleotides read TGTGCCAGCAGCGTGAAAGTCGGGAACCATAGTGGGCGGGAAAAACTGTTTTTT.